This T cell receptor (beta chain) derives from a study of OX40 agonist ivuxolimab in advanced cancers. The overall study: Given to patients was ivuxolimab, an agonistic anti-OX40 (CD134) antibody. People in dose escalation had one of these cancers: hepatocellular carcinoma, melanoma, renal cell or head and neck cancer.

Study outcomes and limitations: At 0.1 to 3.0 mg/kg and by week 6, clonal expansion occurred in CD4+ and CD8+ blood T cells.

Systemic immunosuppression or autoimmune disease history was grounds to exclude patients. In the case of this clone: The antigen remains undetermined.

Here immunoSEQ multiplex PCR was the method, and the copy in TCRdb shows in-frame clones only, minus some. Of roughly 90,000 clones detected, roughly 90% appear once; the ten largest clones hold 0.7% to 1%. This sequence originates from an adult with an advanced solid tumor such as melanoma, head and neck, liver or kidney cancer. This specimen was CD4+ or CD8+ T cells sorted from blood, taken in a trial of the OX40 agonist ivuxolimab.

The chain's CDR3 is CASSWGTGTSHNEQFF. The CDR3 bases are TGTGCCAGCAGCTGGGGGACCGGGACTAGCCACAATGAGCAGTTCTTC. This chain uses TRBV7-6 with TRBJ2-1; 9 nucleotides agree with TRBD2. Germline V gene lookup returns CDR1 SGHVS and CDR2 FNYEAQ. With V trimmed by 4 bases and J by 5 bases, 9 bases remained unmatched. The CDR3 is made up of 16 amino acids.